This T cell receptor beta chain comes out of a study of CD8+ T cells in alopecia areata. The study, taken as a whole, reports: Scalp clonality and expanded CD8+ clones among the top 100 were significantly decreased by tofacitinib.

Sequencing used cDNA as its template, made by extracting RNA and reverse transcribing it. TCRdb's copy holds only in-frame clones and misses some; the assay was immunoSEQ multiplex PCR. This table has 150,000 to 200,000 clones, 60% appearing once. The V gene lost 4 bases and the J gene lost 4 bases, with 15 bases spanning the gap. The CDR3 is 15 amino acids. Germline V gene sequence: CDR1 SGHDT, CDR2 YYEEEE. Turning to this clone: What it binds is not known.

Stated treatment: oral pan-JAK inhibitor, 5-10 mg twice daily. The clonotype originates from a human donor with alopecia areata. Sequenced material: CD4+ T cells sorted from blood, taken at week 24, from a patient treated with tofacitinib. V and J are TRBV5-6 and TRBJ2-1; tentatively, D is TRBD2 (6 bases). CDR3 DNA sequence: TGTGCCAGCAGCCCACCCGGGAGCGGTTACAATGAGCAGTTCTTC. Translation gives CASSPPGSGYNEQFF.